A single sample gave rise to the 23 T cell receptor beta chains below, sequenced in a study of cytotoxic CD8 clonotypes in ibrutinib-treated CLL. The method was immunoSEQ multiplex PCR; TCRdb's version includes in-frame clones alone and lacks a portion of them. The table records around 310,000 clones, 70% to 80% of them present only once. Source: PBMCs, taken before ibrutinib treatment. These receptors all stem from a human donor with chronic lymphocytic leukemia.

This sequence joins TRBV18 and TRBJ2-1; 10 bases align to TRBD1. Germline V gives CDR1 KGHSH, CDR2 LQKENI. After removal of 3 bases from V and 11 bases from J, the junction contained 4 bases not matched to a gene. This CDR3 comprises 13 residues. The CDR3 region has the DNA TGTGCCAGCTCACCGGACAGGGGGGAACAGCAGTTCTTC. This encodes CASSPDRGEQQFF.

In this sample, this clone turned up a few times. The chain recombines TRBV7-8 with TRBJ1-5; the D is unclear. The CDR3 covers 13 residues. CDR1 is SGHVS and CDR2 is FQNEAQ in the germline V gene. V gave up 1 base and J gave up 5 bases, with 6 bases separating them. CDR3 sequence (DNA): TGTGCCAGCAGCTTAGAAGGAGATCAGCCCCAGCATTTT. Translating gives CASSLEGDQPQHF.

This chain links TRBV15 with TRBJ2-5; D might be TRBD1 (6 bases). The CDR3 has 15 residues. Germline CDR1 reads LNHNV; CDR2 reads YYDKDF (reference sequence). V lost 1 base to trimming and J lost 5 bases, with 14 bases between them. Written as DNA, the CDR3 is TGTGCCACCAGCAGAGTTGGCCAGGGGATGGAGACCCAGTACTTC. Its protein product is CATSRVGQGMETQYF.

The gene calls are TRBV9 and TRBJ2-7, with a possible D match to TRBD2 (7 bases). Trimming shortened V by 0 bases and J by 5 bases, and 12 bases separated the two germline ends. The CDR3 consists of 14 residues. Germline V gene data show CDR1 as SGDLS and CDR2 as YYNGEE. The CDR3 sequence is CASSVAGGTDEQYF. In DNA, the CDR3 is TGTGCCAGCAGCGTAGCGGGGGGCACGGACGAGCAGTACTTC.

A few counts support this clone. This sequence joins TRBV5-1 and TRBJ1-2; maybe TRBD1 (5 bases). V lost 6 bases to trimming and J lost 8 bases, with 20 bases between them. CDR3 length: 14 residues. Germline V gene lookup returns CDR1 SGHRS and CDR2 YFSETQ. CDR3 sequence reads: CASNQGSFEGGYTF. The CDR3 bases are TGCGCCAGCAACCAGGGCAGCTTCGAGGGGGGCTACACCTTC.

This chain uses TRBV11-2 with TRBJ2-7; 8 bases align to TRBD2. The CDR3 sequence is 16 residues long. Germline CDR1 is SGHAT and CDR2 is FQNNGV. V lost 1 base and J lost 2; bases outside the gene matches: 7. In DNA, the CDR3 is TGTGCCAGCAGCTTAGCGGGGGGGACTACACCCTACGAGCAGTACTTC. Translated, it gives CASSLAGGTTPYEQYF.

This sequence joins TRBV29-1 and TRBJ1-5, with D perhaps matching TRBD1 (5 bases). CDR3 length: 14 amino acids. Germline V gives CDR1 SQVTM, CDR2 ANQGSEA. The CDR3 DNA reads TGCACCCGTTTACCCCGGGACGGTAATCAGCCCCAGCATTTT. As protein: CTRLPRDGNQPQHF.

V is TRBV7-2 and J is TRBJ1-5, with 7 bases lining up with TRBD1. The CDR3 consists of 16 residues. J gave up 4 bases and V 0 bases, and 6 bases lay outside the gene matches. The germline V gene has CDR1 SGHTA and CDR2 FQGNSA. The CDR3 sequence is CASSLATGQINQPQHF. As DNA, the CDR3 is TGTGCCAGCAGCTTAGCCACGGGACAGATAAATCAGCCCCAGCATTTT. Full variable domain (outside the CDR3, taken from reference TRBV7-2 and TRBJ1-5): GAGVSQSPSNKVTEKGKDVELRCDPISGHTALYWYRQSLGQGLEFLIYFQGNSAPDKSGLPSDRFSAERTGGSVSTLTIQRTQQEDSAVYLCASSLATGQINQPQHFGDGTRLSIL.

The chain carries TRBV5-8 and TRBJ1-2; no clear D gene. The CDR3 consists of 13 residues. CDR1 SGHTS and CDR2 YDEGEE come from the germline V gene. V shed 0 bases and J shed 4 bases, with 7 bases lying between them. CDR3 nucleotide sequence: TGTGCCAGCAGCTTGGTCCCAGCCTATGGCTACACCTTC. Encoded protein: CASSLVPAYGYTF.

This chain links TRBV7-6 with TRBJ2-2; possibly TRBD2 for D (6 bases). V lost 5 bases and J lost 0, with 13 bases in between. In germline, CDR1 is SGHVS, CDR2 FNYEAQ. The CDR3 length is 16 residues. The CDR3 protein is CASSPTGGANTGELFF. The CDR3 DNA follows: TGTGCCAGCAGCCCTACAGGCGGGGCGAACACCGGGGAGCTGTTTTTT.

The chain carries TRBV6-5 and TRBJ2-7; 8 nucleotides align to TRBD2. Germline-derived CDR1 and CDR2 are MNHEY and SVGAGI. This CDR3 is 13 amino acids long. The ends lost 7 bases at V and 1 base at J; junction bases unmatched: 3. CDR3 bases: TGTGCCAGCACGAAGCGGGAGTCCTACGAGCAGTACTTC. This encodes CASTKRESYEQYF.

The chain carries TRBV4-1 and TRBJ2-1, with TRBD2 matching 7 bases. From germline, CDR1 is MGHRA and CDR2 YSYEKL. J was trimmed by 1 base and V by 3 bases; bases with no gene match: 6. This CDR3 spans 16 amino acids. The CDR3: CASSHYGGWSYNEQFF. CDR3 nucleotides: TGCGCCAGCAGCCATTACGGGGGGTGGTCCTACAATGAGCAGTTCTTC.

The V and J genes are TRBV9 and TRBJ1-1, with TRBD1 matching over 9 bases. CDR3 size: 15 residues. The germline CDR1 and CDR2 sequences are SGDLS and YYNGEE. V lost 2 bases and J lost 3; bases outside the gene matches: 5. This CDR3 is CASSVTGTGYTEAFF. The DNA of the CDR3 is TGTGCCAGCAGCGTCACCGGGACAGGGTACACTGAAGCTTTCTTT.

V usage is TRBV15 and J usage is TRBJ1-1; D is ambiguous. The CDR3 runs 17 residues. The V end lost 0 bases, the J end lost 3 bases, and 17 bases lay between the germline ends. Germline lookup yields CDR1 LNHNV and CDR2 YYDKDF (reference sequence). CDR3 in amino acids: CATSRDLEPGGDTEAFF. The CDR3 DNA reads as TGTGCCACCAGCAGAGATCTGGAACCCGGCGGGGACACTGAAGCTTTCTTT.

The rearrangement joins TRBV13 to TRBJ1-1; 9 bases agree with TRBD1. This CDR3 has 13 amino acids. Germline V gene sequence: CDR1 PRHDT, CDR2 FYEKMQ (reference sequence). Trimming removed 4 bases from V and 9 bases from J; junction bases left unmatched: 6. For the CDR3, the DNA is TGTGCCAGCAGCTCAACAGGGGGCCGGCAAGCTTTCTTT. As protein: CASSSTGGRQAFF. Full variable domain (missing parts from reference TRBV13 and TRBJ1-1): AAGVIQSPRHLIKEKRETATLKCYPIPRHDTVYWYQQGPGQDPQFLISFYEKMQSDKGSIPDRFSAQQFSDYHSELNMSSLELGDSALYFCASSSTGGRQAFFGQGTRLTVV.

The gene calls are TRBV27 and TRBJ1-2; tentative D call: TRBD1 (5 bases). CDR1 MNHEY and CDR2 SMNVEV come from the germline V gene (reference sequence). V was pared by 8 bases and J by 6 bases, with 10 bases between. CDR3 length: 11 amino acids. The CDR3 nucleotides read TGTGCCAGCTCTCAAGGGGATGGCTACACCTTC. This translates into CASSQGDGYTF.

The chain links TRBV7-2 to TRBJ2-3; TRBD1 or TRBD2 may be the D gene (6 bases each). Trimming pared 4 bases from V and 0 bases from J, leaving 17 bases between. Germline CDR1 SGHTA, CDR2 FQGNSA. This CDR3 is 17 amino acids long. CDR3 amino acids: CASSSSIGGHSTDTQYF. The CDR3 DNA sequence: TGTGCCAGCAGCTCCAGCATTGGGGGGCATAGCACAGATACGCAGTATTTT.

V usage is TRBV6-1 and J usage is TRBJ1-1, with 8 bases aligning to TRBD1. Germline assignment: CDR1 MNHNS and CDR2 SASEGT. The CDR3 covers 13 residues. Trimming at V came to 7 bases and at J to 3 bases, leaving 4 bases not matched to a gene. CDR3 region: CASKTGEDTEAFF. CDR3 sequence (DNA): TGTGCCAGCAAGACAGGGGAGGACACTGAAGCTTTCTTT.

This clone was counted a few times. The chain has TRBV4-1 and TRBJ1-1; D uncertain. The ends were cut back, 1 base at V and 4 bases at J, with 10 bases in the middle. The CDR3 totals 14 residues. Germline V gene lookup returns CDR1 MGHRA and CDR2 YSYEKL. The CDR3 protein is CASSQVVLGTEAFF. In nucleotides, the CDR3 is TGCGCCAGCAGCCAAGTTGTATTAGGCACTGAAGCTTTCTTT.

The chain carries TRBV7-9 and TRBJ2-1; 8 bases line up with TRBD2. Germline V CDR1 and CDR2: SEHNR, FQNEAQ (reference sequence). There are 15 residues in the CDR3. After removal of 1 base from V and 2 bases from J, the junction contained 1 base not matched to a gene. The CDR3 here is CASSLGSGTYNEQFF. The CDR3 coding sequence is TGTGCCAGCAGCTTAGGTAGCGGGACCTACAATGAGCAGTTCTTC.

The V and J genes are TRBV7-9 and TRBJ2-2; D is unresolved. The CDR3 spans 11 residues. V lost 8 bases, J lost 3 bases, and 4 bases lay in between. Germline V CDR1 and CDR2: SEHNR, FQNEAQ (reference sequence). The CDR3 reads CASDDTGELFF. The DNA of the CDR3 is TGTGCCAGCGATGACACCGGGGAGCTGTTTTTT.

The genes are TRBV6-6 and TRBJ1-4; no clear D gene. The CDR3 extends over 15 amino acids. Germline values: CDR1 MNHNY, CDR2 SVGAGI (reference sequence). With 7 bases removed from V and 8 bases from J, the gap between germline ends came to 20 bases. The CDR3 region is CASTEELGHGEKLFF. As DNA, the CDR3 is TGTGCCAGCACCGAGGAGCTTGGCCACGGGGAAAAACTGTTTTTT.

The chain links TRBV6-5 to TRBJ2-1, with 10 bases fitting TRBD2. The CDR3 contains 14 residues. J gave up 7 bases and V 4 bases, and 4 bases lay outside the gene matches. Germline V gene data show CDR1 as MNHEY and CDR2 as SVGAGI. CDR3 sequence: CASSFSGRRNEQFF. The CDR3 nucleotides are TGTGCCAGCAGTTTTAGCGGGAGGAGGAATGAGCAGTTCTTC.